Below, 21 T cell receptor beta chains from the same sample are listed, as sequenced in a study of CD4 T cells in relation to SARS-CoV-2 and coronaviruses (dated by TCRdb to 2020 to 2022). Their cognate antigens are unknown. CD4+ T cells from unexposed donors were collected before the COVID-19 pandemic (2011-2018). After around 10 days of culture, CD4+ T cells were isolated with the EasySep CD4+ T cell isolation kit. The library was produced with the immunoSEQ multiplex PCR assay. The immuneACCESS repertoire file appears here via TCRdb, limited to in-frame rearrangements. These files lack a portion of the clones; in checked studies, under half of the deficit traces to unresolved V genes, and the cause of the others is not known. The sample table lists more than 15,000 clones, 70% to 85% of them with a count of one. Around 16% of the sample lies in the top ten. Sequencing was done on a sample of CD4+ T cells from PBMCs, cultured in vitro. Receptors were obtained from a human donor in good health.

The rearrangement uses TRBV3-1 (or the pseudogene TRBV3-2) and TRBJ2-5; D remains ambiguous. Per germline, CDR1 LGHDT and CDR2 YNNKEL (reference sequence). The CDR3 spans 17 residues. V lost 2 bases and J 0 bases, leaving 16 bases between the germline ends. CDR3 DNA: TGTGCCAGCAGCCAAAATCTAGACATTGAGTACCAAGAGACCCAGTACTTC. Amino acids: CASSQNLDIEYQETQYF.

In nucleotides, the CDR3 is TGTGCCAGCAGTTCGACAGCCATTAGCAATCAGCCCCAGCATTTT. Its translation is CASSSTAISNQPQHF. V gene TRBV6-5 combines with J gene TRBJ1-5; possible D gene TRBD1, 5 bases. Germline V gives CDR1 MNHEY, CDR2 SVGAGI. V lost 4 bases to trimming and J lost 0 bases, with 10 bases between them. The CDR3 spans 15 residues.

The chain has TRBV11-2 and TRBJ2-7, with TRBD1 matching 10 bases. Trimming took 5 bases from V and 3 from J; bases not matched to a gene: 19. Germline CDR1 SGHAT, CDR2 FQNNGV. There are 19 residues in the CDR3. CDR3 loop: CASSPVVLWDRGALYEQYF. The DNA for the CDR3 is TGTGCCAGCAGCCCCGTCGTTCTTTGGGACAGGGGAGCCCTCTACGAGCAGTACTTC. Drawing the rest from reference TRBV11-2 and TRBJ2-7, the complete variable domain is EAGVAQSPRYKIIEKRQSVAFWCNPISGHATLYWYQQILGQGPKLLIQFQNNGVVDDSQLPKDRFSAERLKGVDSTLKIQPAKLEDSAVYLCASSPVVLWDRGALYEQYFGPGTRLTVT.

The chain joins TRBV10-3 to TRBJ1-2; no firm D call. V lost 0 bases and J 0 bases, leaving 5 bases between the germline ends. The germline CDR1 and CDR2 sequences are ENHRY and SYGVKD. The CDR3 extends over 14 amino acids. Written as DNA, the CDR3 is TGTGCCATCAGTGAGTCGACGGCTAACTATGGCTACACCTTC. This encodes CAISESTANYGYTF.

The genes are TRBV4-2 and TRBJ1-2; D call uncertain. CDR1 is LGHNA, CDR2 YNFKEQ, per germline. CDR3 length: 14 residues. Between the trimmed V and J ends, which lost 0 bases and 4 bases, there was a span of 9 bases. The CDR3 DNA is TGTGCCAGCAGCCAAGATGGTGTGACCTATGGCTACACCTTC. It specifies CASSQDGVTYGYTF.

CDR3 in amino acids: CASRDTSYEQYF. The CDR3, as DNA: TGTGCCAGCAGGGACACCTCCTACGAGCAGTACTTC. V is TRBV21-1 and J is TRBJ2-7; the table's D call, TRBD1, was not checked against the DNA. TRBV21-1 is termed a pseudogene. CDR3 size: 12 residues.

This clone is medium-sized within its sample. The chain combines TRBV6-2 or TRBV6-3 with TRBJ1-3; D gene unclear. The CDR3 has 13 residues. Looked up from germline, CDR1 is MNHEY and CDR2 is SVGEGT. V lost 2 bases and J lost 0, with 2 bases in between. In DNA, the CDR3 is TGTGCCAGCAGTTACAGCTCTGGAAACACCATATATTTT. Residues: CASSYSSGNTIYF.

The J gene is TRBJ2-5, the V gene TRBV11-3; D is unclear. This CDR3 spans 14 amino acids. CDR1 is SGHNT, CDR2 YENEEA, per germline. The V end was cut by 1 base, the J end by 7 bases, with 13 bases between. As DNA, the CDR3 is TGTGCCAGCAGCTTAGGAACGCTGGGTGGGACCCAGTACTTC. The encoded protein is CASSLGTLGGTQYF.

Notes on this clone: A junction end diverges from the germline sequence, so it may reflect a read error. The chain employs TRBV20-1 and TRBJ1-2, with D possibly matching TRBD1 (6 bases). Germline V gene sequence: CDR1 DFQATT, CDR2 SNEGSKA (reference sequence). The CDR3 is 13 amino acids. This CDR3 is CSASQGLNYGCTF. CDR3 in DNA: TGCAGTGCTAGTCAGGGGCTAAACTATGGCTGCACCTTC.

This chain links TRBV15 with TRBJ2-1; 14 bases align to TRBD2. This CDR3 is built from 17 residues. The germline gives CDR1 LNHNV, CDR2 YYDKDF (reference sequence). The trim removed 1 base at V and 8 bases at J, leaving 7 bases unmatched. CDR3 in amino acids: CATSRASTSGREDEQFF. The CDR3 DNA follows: TGTGCCACCAGCAGAGCTTCGACTAGCGGGAGGGAAGATGAGCAGTTCTTC.

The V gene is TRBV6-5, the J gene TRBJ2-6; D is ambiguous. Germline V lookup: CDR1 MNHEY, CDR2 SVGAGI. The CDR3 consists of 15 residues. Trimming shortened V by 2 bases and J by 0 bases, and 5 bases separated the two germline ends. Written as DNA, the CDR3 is TGTGCCAGCAGTTACGACAACTCTGGGGCCAACGTCCTGACTTTC. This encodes CASSYDNSGANVLTF.

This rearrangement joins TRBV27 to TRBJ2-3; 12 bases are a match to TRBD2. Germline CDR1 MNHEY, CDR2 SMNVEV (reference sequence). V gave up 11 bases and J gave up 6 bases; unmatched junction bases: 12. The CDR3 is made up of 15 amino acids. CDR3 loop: CAAAQLAGGRDTQYF. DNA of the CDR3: TGTGCCGCGGCCCAACTAGCGGGAGGACGGGATACGCAGTATTTT.

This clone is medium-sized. CDR3 sequence reads: CATSAPLNSGNTGELFF. CDR3 DNA sequence: TGTGCCACCAGTGCCCCCCTTAACAGTGGGAACACCGGGGAGCTGTTTTTT. V usage is TRBV24-1 and J usage is TRBJ2-2; D not resolved. CDR1 is KGHDR and CDR2 is SFDVKD in the germline V gene. Trimming shortened V by 5 bases and J by 1 base, and 16 bases separated the two germline ends. CDR3 length equals 17 residues.

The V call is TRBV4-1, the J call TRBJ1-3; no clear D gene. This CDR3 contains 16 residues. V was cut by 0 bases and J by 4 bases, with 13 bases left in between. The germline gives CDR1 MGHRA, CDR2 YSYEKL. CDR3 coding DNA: TGCGCCAGCAGCCAAGAACGGTCCGCATCCGGAAACACCATATATTTT. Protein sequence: CASSQERSASGNTIYF.

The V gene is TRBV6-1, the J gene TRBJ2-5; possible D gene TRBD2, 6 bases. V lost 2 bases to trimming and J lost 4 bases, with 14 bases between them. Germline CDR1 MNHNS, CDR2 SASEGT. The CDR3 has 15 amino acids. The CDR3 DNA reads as TGTGCCAGCAGTGAAAAACCCGGGGAGGCAGAGACCCAGTACTTC. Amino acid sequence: CASSEKPGEAETQYF.

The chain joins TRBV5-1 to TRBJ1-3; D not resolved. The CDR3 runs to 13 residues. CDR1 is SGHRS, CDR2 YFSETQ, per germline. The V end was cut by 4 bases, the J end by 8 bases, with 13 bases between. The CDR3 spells CASSRSAGDTIYF. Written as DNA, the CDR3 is TGCGCCAGCAGCCGATCAGCCGGGGACACCATATATTTT.

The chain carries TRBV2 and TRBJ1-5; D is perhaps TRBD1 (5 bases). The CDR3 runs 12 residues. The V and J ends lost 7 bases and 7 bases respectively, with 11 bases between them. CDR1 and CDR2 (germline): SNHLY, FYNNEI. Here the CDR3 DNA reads TGTGCCAGCACGAGGGGAGGACAGCCCCAGCATTTT. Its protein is CASTRGGQPQHF.

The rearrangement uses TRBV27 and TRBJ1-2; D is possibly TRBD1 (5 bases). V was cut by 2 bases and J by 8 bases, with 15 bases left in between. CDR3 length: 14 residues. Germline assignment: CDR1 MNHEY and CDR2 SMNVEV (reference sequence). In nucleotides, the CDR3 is TGTGCCAGCAGTTTACTCTGGGGGGGTTCCGGCTACACCTTC. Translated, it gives CASSLLWGGSGYTF.

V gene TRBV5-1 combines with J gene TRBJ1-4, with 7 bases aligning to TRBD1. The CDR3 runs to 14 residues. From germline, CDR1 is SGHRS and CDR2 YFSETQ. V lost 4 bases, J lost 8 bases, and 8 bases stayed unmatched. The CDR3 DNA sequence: TGCGCCAGCAGCCCAGGACAGGACTACGAAAAACTGTTTTTT. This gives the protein CASSPGQDYEKLFF. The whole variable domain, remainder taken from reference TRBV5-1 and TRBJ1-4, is KAGVTQTPRYLIKTRGQQVTLSCSPISGHRSVSWYQQTPGQGLQFLFEYFSETQRNKGNFPGRFSGRQFSNSRSEMNVSTLELGDSALYLCASSPGQDYEKLFFGSGTQLSVL.

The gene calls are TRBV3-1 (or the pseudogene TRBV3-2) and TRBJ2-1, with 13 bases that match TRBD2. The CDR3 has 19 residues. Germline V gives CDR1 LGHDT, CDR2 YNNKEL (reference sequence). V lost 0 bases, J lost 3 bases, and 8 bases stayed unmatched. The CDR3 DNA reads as TGTGCCAGCAGCCAAGATTCACTAGCGGGAGGGATTGGCTACAATGAGCAGTTCTTC. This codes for CASSQDSLAGGIGYNEQFF.

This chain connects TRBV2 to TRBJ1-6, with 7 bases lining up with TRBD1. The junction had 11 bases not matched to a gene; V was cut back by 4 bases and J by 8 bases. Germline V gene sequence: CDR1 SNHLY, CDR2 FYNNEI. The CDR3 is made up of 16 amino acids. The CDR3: CASSVAGGAGDSPLHF. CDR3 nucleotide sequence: TGTGCCAGCAGTGTTGCAGGGGGGGCGGGAGATTCACCCCTCCACTTT.